What follows describes a single T cell receptor beta chain. The germline V gene encodes CDR1 MNHEY and CDR2 SMNVEV (reference sequence). The CDR3 covers 16 residues. With V trimmed by 5 bases and J by 10 bases, 17 bases remained unmatched. This sample was taken from a study of control samples from healthy donors and cancer patients. Produced via immunoSEQ multiplex PCR; TCRdb's table is partial and in-frame only. The repertoire holds roughly 88,000 clones, approximately 93% seen once, with over 8% in the top ten. The rearrangement uses TRBV27 and TRBJ2-3; TRBD2 matches at 8 bases. Sample: blood. The receptor was isolated from a man between 18 and 29 years old in good health. CDR3 DNA sequence: TGTGCCAGCAGTCCAAGTCTTGCGGGGGGAGTTTCCGCGCAGTATTTT. Amino acid sequence: CASSPSLAGGVSAQYF.